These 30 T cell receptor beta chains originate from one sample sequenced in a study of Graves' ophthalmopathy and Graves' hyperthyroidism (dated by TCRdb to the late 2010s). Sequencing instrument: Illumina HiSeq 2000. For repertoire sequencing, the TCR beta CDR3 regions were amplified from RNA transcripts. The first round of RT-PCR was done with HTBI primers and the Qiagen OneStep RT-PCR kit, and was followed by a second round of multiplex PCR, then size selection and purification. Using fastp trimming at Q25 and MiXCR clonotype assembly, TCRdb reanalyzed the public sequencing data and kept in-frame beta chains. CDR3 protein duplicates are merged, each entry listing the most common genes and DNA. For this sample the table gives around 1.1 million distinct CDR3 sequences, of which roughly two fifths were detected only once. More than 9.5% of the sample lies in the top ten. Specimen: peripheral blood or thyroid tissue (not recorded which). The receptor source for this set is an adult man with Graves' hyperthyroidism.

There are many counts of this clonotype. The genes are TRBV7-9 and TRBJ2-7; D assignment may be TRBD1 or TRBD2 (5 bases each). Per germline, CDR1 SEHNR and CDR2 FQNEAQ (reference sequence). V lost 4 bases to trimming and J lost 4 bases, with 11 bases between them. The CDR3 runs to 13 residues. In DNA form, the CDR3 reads TGTGCCAGCAGCTACGGGGACGGTTACGAGCAGTACTTC. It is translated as CASSYGDGYEQYF.

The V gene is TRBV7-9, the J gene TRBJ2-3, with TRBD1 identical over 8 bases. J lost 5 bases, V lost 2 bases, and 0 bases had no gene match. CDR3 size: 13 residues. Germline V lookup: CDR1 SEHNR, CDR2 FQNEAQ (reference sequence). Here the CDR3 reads CASSLTGGDTQYF. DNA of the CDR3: TGTGCCAGCAGCTTAACAGGGGGAGATACGCAGTATTTT.

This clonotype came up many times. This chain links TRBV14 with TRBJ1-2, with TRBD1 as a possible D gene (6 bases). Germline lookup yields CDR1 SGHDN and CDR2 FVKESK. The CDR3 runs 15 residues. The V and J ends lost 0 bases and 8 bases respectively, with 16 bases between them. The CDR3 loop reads CASSQDQQGLEGYTF. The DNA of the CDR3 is TGTGCCAGCAGCCAAGATCAGCAGGGGCTCGAAGGCTACACCTTC.

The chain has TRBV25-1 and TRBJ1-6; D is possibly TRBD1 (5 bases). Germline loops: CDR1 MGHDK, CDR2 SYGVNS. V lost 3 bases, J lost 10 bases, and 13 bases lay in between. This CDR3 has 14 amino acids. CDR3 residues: CASSDNTGVSPLHF. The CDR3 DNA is TGTGCCAGCAGTGACAATACGGGGGTATCACCCCTCCACTTT.

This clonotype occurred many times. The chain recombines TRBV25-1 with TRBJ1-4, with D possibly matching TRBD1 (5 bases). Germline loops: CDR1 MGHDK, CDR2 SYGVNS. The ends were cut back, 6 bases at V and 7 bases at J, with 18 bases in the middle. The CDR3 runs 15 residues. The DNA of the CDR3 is TGTGCCAGCAGGGCCCCGGGACTATTAGGTGAAAAACTGTTTTTT. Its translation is CASRAPGLLGEKLFF.

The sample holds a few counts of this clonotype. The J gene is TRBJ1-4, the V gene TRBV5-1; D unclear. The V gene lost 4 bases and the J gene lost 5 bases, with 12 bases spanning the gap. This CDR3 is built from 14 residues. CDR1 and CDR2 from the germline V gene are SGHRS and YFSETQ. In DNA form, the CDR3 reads TGCGCCAGCAGCATGGTGGGCGGGAATGAAAAACTGTTTTTT. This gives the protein CASSMVGGNEKLFF.

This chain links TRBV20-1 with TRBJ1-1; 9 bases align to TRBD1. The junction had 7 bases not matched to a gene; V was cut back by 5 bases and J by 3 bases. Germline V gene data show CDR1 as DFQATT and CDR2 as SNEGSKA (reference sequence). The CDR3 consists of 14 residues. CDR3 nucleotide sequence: TGCAGTGCTTGCCCTCGACAGGGGGACACTGAAGCTTTCTTT. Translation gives CSACPRQGDTEAFF.

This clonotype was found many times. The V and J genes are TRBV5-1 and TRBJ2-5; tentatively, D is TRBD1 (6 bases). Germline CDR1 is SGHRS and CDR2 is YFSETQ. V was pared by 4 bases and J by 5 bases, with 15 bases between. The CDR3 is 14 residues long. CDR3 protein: CASSIGQRGETQYF. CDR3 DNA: TGCGCCAGCAGCATAGGACAGCGAGGCGAGACCCAGTACTTC.

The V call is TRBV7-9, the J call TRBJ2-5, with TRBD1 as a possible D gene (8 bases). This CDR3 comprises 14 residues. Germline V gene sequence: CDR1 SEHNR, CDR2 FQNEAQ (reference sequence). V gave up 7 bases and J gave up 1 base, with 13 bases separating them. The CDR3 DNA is TGTGCCAGCAACAGGGGGGGCCGCCAAGAGACCCAGTACTTC. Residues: CASNRGGRQETQYF.

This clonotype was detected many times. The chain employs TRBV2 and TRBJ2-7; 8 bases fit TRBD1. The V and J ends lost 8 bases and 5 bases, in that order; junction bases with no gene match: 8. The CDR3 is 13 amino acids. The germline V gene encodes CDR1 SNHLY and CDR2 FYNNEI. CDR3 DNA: TGTGCCAGCGGACGGACAGGGCGCGACGAGCAGTACTTC. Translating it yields CASGRTGRDEQYF.

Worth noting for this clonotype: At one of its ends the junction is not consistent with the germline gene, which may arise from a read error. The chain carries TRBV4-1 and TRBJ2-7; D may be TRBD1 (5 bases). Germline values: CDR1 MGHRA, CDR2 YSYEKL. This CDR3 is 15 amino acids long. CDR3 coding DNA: TGTGCCAGCAGCCAAGATTGGGGCGTGACCTACGAGCAGTACTTC. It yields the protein CASSQDWGVTYEQYF.

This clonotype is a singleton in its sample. CDR3 DNA sequence: TGTGCCAGCAGGGGGGAGGGGGCTGAAGCTTTCTTT. Amino acid sequence: CASRGEGAEAFF. The chain recombines TRBV2 with TRBJ1-1; D might be TRBD1 (6 bases). The CDR3 has 12 residues. Trimming stripped 6 bases from V and 6 bases from J, with 11 bases between. CDR1 is SNHLY and CDR2 is FYNNEI in the germline V gene.

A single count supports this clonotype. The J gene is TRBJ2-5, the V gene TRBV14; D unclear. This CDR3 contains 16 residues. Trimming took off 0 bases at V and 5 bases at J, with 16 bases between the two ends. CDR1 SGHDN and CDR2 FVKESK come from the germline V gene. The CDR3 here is CASSQDPGARSETQYF. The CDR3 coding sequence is TGTGCCAGCAGCCAAGATCCTGGCGCGCGCTCCGAGACCCAGTACTTC.

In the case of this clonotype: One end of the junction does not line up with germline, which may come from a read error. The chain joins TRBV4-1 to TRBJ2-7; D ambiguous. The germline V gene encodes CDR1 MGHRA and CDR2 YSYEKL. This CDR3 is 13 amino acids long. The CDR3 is CASSQNTAYEQHF. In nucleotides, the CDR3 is TGCGCCAGCAGCCAGAACACCGCCTACGAGCAGCACTTC.

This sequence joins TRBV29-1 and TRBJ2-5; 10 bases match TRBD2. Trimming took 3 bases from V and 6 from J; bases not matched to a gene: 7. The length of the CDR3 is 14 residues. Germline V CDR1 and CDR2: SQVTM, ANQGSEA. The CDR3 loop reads CSVDSASGRKTQYF. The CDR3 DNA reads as TGCAGCGTTGATTCGGCTAGCGGGAGAAAGACCCAGTACTTC.

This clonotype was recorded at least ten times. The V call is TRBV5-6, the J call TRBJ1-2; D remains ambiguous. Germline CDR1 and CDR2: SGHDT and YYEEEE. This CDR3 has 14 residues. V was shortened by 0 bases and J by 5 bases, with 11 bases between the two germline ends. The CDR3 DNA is TGTGCCAGCAGCTTGGGGACGGCTCAGTATGGCTACACCTTC. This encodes CASSLGTAQYGYTF.

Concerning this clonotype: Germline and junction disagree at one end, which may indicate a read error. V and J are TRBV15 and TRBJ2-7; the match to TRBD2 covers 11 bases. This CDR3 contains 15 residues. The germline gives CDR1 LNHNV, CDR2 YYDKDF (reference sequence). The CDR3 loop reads CAASSVAGGGYEQYF. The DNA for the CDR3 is TGTGCCGCCAGCAGCGTAGCGGGAGGGGGTTACGAGCAGTACTTC.

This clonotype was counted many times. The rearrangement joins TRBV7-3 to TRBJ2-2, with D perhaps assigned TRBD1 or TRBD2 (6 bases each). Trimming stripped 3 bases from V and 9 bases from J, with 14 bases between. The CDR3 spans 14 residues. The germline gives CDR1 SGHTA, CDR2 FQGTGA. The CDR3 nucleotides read TGTGCCAGCAGCTTCGGGGGCGCGAGAAGGGAGCTGTTTTTT. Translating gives CASSFGGARRELFF.

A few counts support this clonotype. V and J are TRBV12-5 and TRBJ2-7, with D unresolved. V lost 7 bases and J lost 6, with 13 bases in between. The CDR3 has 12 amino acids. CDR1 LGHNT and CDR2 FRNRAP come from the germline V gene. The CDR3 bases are TGTGCTAGTGATTGGAGCGATAGCGAGCAGTACTTC. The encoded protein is CASDWSDSEQYF.

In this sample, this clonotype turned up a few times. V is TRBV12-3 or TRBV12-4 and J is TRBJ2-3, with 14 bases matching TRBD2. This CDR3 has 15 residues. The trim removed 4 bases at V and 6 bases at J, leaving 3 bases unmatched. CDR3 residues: CASSSGLAGADTQYF. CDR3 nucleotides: TGTGCCAGCAGTTCGGGACTAGCGGGAGCGGATACGCAGTATTTT.

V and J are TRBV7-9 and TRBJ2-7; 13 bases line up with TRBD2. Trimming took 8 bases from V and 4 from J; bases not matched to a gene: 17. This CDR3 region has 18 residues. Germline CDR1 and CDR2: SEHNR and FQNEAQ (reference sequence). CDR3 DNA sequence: TGTGCCAGCTCACCACCCCCGGGGACTAGCGGGATTAAATACGAGCAGTACTTC. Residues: CASSPPPGTSGIKYEQYF. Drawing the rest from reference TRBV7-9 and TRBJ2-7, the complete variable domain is DTGVSQNPRHKITKRGQNVTFRCDPISEHNRLYWYRQTLGQGPEFLTYFQNEAQLEKSRLLSDRFSAERPKGSFSTLEIQRTEQGDSAMYLCASSPPPGTSGIKYEQYFGPGTRLTVT.

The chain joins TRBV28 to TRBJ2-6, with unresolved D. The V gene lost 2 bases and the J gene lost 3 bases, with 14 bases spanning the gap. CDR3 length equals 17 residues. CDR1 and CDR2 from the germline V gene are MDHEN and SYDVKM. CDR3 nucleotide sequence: TGTGCCAGCAGTTTAGGTTTTCGGCTCGGTGGGGCCAACGTCCTGACTTTC. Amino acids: CASSLGFRLGGANVLTF.

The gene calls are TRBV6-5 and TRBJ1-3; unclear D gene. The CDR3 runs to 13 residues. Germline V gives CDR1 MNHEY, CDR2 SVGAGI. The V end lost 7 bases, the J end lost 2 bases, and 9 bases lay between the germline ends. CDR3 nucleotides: TGTGCCAGCAAGACTTCGGCTGGAAACACCATATATTTT. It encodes CASKTSAGNTIYF.

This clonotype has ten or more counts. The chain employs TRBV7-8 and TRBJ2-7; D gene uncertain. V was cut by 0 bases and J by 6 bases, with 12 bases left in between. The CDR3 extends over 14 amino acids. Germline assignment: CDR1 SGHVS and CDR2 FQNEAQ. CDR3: CASSLAPPPTEQYF. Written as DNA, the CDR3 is TGTGCCAGCAGCTTAGCCCCTCCCCCGACCGAGCAGTACTTC.

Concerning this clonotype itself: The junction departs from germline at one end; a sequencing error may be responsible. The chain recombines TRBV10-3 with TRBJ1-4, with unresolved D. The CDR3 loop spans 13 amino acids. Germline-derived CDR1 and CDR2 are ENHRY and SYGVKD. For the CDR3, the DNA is TGTGCCAGCAGTGTCCGAGGTAATGAAAAACTGTTTTTT. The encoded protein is CASSVRGNEKLFF.

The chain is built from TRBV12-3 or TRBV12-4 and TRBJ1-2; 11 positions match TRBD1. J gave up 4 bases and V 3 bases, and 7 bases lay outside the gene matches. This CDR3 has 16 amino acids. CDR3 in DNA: TGTGCCAGCAGTTTCCCGGACAGGGGGCGCGCCTATGGCTACACCTTC. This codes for CASSFPDRGRAYGYTF.

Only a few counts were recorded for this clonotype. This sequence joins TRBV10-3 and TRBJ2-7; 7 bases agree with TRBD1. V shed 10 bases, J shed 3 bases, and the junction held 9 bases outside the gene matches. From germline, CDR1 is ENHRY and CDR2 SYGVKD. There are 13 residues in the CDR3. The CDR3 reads CATEGAGGYEQYF. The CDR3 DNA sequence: TGTGCCACCGAAGGGGCAGGGGGCTACGAGCAGTACTTC.

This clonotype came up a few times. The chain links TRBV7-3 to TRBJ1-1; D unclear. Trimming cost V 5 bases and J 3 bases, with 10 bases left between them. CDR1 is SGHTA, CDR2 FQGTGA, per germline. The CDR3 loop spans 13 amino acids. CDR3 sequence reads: CASSPEGYTEAFF. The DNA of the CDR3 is TGTGCCAGCAGCCCCGAGGGATACACTGAAGCTTTCTTT.

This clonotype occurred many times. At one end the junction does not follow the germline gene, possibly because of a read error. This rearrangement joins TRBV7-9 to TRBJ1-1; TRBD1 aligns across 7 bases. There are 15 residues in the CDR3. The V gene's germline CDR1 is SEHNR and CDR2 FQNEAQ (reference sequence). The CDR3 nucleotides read TGTGCCAGCAGCCCCCCCCTGACAGGGAACGCTGAAGCTTTCTTT. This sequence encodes CASSPPLTGNAEAFF. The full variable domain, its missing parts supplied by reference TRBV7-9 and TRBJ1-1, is DTGVSQNPRHKITKRGQNVTFRCDPISEHNRLYWYRQTLGQGPEFLTYFQNEAQLEKSRLLSDRFSAERPKGSFSTLEIQRTEQGDSAMYLCASSPPLTGNAEAFFGQGTRLTVV.

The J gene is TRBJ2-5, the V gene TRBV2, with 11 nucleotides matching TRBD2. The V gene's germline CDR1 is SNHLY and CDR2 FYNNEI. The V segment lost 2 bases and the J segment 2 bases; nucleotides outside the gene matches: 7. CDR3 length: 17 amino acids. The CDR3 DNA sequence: TGTGCCAGCAGTGAAAGAACTAGCGGGAGCGGGCAAGAGACCCAGTACTTC. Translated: CASSERTSGSGQETQYF.